This passage covers 9 T cell receptor beta chains from one sample sequenced in a study of blood T cell repertoires in COVID-19. The method was immunoSEQ multiplex PCR; TCRdb's version includes in-frame clones alone and lacks a portion of them. The sample holds 250,000 to 350,000 clones, roughly 86% seen once. The sample consisted of peripheral blood. The source of these receptors is a woman in her fifties or sixties who had recovered from COVID-19.

The V and J genes are TRBV7-9 and TRBJ1-1, with D perhaps TRBD1 (6 bases). The CDR3 spans 14 residues. Trimming pared 5 bases from V and 0 bases from J, leaving 10 bases between. Germline lookup yields CDR1 SEHNR and CDR2 FQNEAQ (reference sequence). Here the CDR3 DNA reads TGTGCCAGCAGCGTGGGACAAATGAACACTGAAGCTTTCTTT. It is translated as CASSVGQMNTEAFF.

This chain uses TRBV11-2 with TRBJ2-5; TRBD2 matches 8 bases. The CDR3 sequence is 14 residues long. J lost 5 bases, V lost 5 bases, and 7 bases had no gene match. The germline CDR1 and CDR2 sequences are SGHAT and FQNNGV. Here the CDR3 reads CASSQSGLEETQYF. The CDR3 DNA follows: TGTGCCAGCAGCCAATCGGGACTAGAGGAGACCCAGTACTTC. Combining the CDR3 with reference TRBV11-2 and TRBJ2-5 gives the whole variable domain EAGVAQSPRYKIIEKRQSVAFWCNPISGHATLYWYQQILGQGPKLLIQFQNNGVVDDSQLPKDRFSAERLKGVDSTLKIQPAKLEDSAVYLCASSQSGLEETQYFGPGTRLLVL.

CDR3 protein: CASSPWDRELREQYF. The CDR3 DNA sequence: TGTGCCAGCAGCCCGTGGGACAGGGAGTTGAGGGAGCAGTACTTC. J is TRBJ2-7 and V is TRBV14; 9 bases line up with TRBD1. The germline gives CDR1 SGHDN, CDR2 FVKESK. With V trimmed by 4 bases and J by 7 bases, 11 bases remained unmatched. The CDR3 spans 15 residues.

This chain links TRBV10-3 with TRBJ2-3, with 12 nucleotides matching TRBD2. Germline V gene sequence: CDR1 ENHRY, CDR2 SYGVKD. The CDR3 spans 16 residues. V dropped 3 bases and J dropped 2; count of bases not matched to a gene: 3. The DNA for the CDR3 is TGTGCCATCAGTGATGGACTAGCGGGATCCACAGATACGCAGTATTTT. Protein sequence: CAISDGLAGSTDTQYF.

The chain is built from TRBV28 and TRBJ1-1; 7 bases agree with TRBD1. Trimming at V came to 5 bases and at J to 0 bases, leaving 6 bases not matched to a gene. CDR1 MDHEN and CDR2 SYDVKM come from the germline V gene. The CDR3 is made up of 15 amino acids. CDR3 sequence: CASSIQGVVNTEAFF. The CDR3 nucleotides read TGTGCCAGCAGTATCCAGGGGGTGGTGAACACTGAAGCTTTCTTT.

This chain links TRBV11-2 with TRBJ1-2, with D tentatively TRBD1 (5 bases). From germline, CDR1 is SGHAT and CDR2 FQNNGV. The CDR3 contains 17 residues. V was trimmed by 4 bases and J by 3 bases, leaving 21 bases between them. CDR3 region: CASSSYPGRVFDYGYTF. The CDR3 coding sequence is TGTGCCAGCAGCTCATATCCCGGCAGGGTTTTTGACTATGGCTACACCTTC.

This chain joins TRBV24-1 and TRBJ2-1; weak D call: TRBD1 (6 bases). The germline V and J ends were trimmed by 7 bases and 6 bases, with 9 bases remaining between them. Per germline, CDR1 KGHDR and CDR2 SFDVKD. The CDR3 totals 12 residues. Here the CDR3 reads CATRSGVNEQFF. As DNA, the CDR3 is TGTGCCACCAGGTCAGGGGTCAATGAGCAGTTCTTC.

This chain joins TRBV5-1 and TRBJ2-1, with 8 bases that match TRBD1. The CDR3 totals 16 residues. Losses at the gene ends were 2 bases for V and 3 bases for J; bases not matched to a gene: 7. Germline CDR1 and CDR2: SGHRS and YFSETQ. In nucleotides, the CDR3 is TGCGCCAGCAGCTTCCAGTCCGGACAGGGCTACAATGAGCAGTTCTTC. Translating it yields CASSFQSGQGYNEQFF.

This clone was observed a handful of times. The chain has TRBV12-3 or TRBV12-4 and TRBJ2-1; a weak D match, TRBD1 (5 bases). Between the trimmed V and J ends, which lost 3 bases and 9 bases, there was a span of 12 bases. The CDR3 runs to 13 residues. The CDR3 nucleotides are TGTGCCAGCAGTTTGGGGCAGTTGGCTGAGCAGTTCTTC. Its protein product is CASSLGQLAEQFF.